These T cell receptor beta chains were read from a single sample in a study of T cells after yellow fever vaccination. TCRdb passed the 5' RACE reads through MiXCR, listing each CDR3 protein once. This sample yields more than 300,000 distinct CDR3 sequences, of which over 8.5% are seen a single time; less than 3.5% belongs to the top ten. Sequencing was performed on CD4+ T cells sorted from PBMCs, taken 45 days after the yellow fever booster vaccination. The receptors come from a man aged 18 to 30 who received the YFV17D yellow fever vaccine. The CDR3 runs from the conserved cysteine through the conserved F or W. Fields, in order: J gene, V gene, clone size, D gene, CDR3 DNA, CDR3 protein. A D gene is named only where the DNA matches it firmly. Some rows mark clone size as missing; the rest say once, few, many or name a class of expanded clone.

j_call: TRBJ2-3
v_call: TRBV4-2
clone_size: few
d_call: TRBD1
cdr3_nt: TGTGCCAGCAGCCAAGAACACAGGGGCCCGGCAGATACGCAGTATTTT
cdr3_aa: CASSQEHRGPADTQYF

j_call: TRBJ1-1
v_call: TRBV5-1
clone_size: .
d_call: .
cdr3_nt: TGCGCCAGCAGCTTGGGAGGGGGTTTGAACACTGAAGCTTTCTTT
cdr3_aa: CASSLGGGLNTEAFF

j_call: TRBJ2-7
v_call: TRBV6-1
clone_size: .
d_call: .
cdr3_nt: TGTGCCAGCAGGCACCTCCCCTCGGGACATTACGAGCAGTACTTC
cdr3_aa: CASRHLPSGHYEQYF

j_call: TRBJ2-1
v_call: TRBV20-1
clone_size: .
d_call: TRBD2
cdr3_nt: TGCAGTGCTGATCTCTTAATAGCGGGGTCCTACAATGAGCAGTTCTTC
cdr3_aa: CSADLLIAGSYNEQFF

j_call: TRBJ2-5
v_call: TRBV29-1
clone_size: .
d_call: TRBD1
cdr3_nt: TGCAGCGCCCGGGACAGCTTAGAGACCCAGTACTTC
cdr3_aa: CSARDSLETQYF

j_call: TRBJ2-5
v_call: TRBV7-6
clone_size: many
d_call: .
cdr3_nt: TGTGCCAGCAGCTGGGGAGAGACCCAGTACTTC
cdr3_aa: CASSWGETQYF

j_call: TRBJ2-3
v_call: TRBV18
clone_size: .
d_call: .
cdr3_nt: TGTGCCAGCTCACGAACCGGGGGGCAGACAGATACGCAGTATTTT
cdr3_aa: CASSRTGGQTDTQYF

j_call: TRBJ2-5
v_call: TRBV6-5
clone_size: .
d_call: .
cdr3_nt: TGTGCCAGCAGTTTGGCAGGGAAGTACCAAGAGACCCAGTACTTC
cdr3_aa: CASSLAGKYQETQYF

j_call: TRBJ2-3
v_call: TRBV20-1
clone_size: .
d_call: .
cdr3_nt: TGCAGTGCTAGCGGCGGGGTCGAGTATTTT
cdr3_aa: CSASGGVEYF

j_call: TRBJ2-7
v_call: TRBV5-1
clone_size: .
d_call: TRBD2
cdr3_nt: TGCGCCAGCAGCTTGAGTACTAGCGGGGGGCCCTTCCTCTACGAGCAGTACTTC
cdr3_aa: CASSLSTSGGPFLYEQYF

j_call: TRBJ2-3
v_call: TRBV7-2
clone_size: .
d_call: TRBD1
cdr3_nt: TGTGCCAGCAGCACTAGGACAGGACCCACAGATACGCAGTATTTT
cdr3_aa: CASSTRTGPTDTQYF

j_call: TRBJ1-3
v_call: TRBV29-1
clone_size: .
d_call: .
cdr3_nt: TGCAGCGTTGAATTCGGTTCGGGACGCTCTGGAAACACCATATATTTT
cdr3_aa: CSVEFGSGRSGNTIYF

j_call: TRBJ2-2
v_call: TRBV7-9
clone_size: many
d_call: .
cdr3_nt: TGTGCCAGCAGCCCACAAGTCACCGGGGAGCTGTTTTTT
cdr3_aa: CASSPQVTGELFF

j_call: TRBJ2-4
v_call: TRBV6-2/TRBV6-3
clone_size: .
d_call: TRBD1
cdr3_nt: TGTGCCAGCAAACTACAGGGGGCCCTCGAAAACATTCAGTACTTC
cdr3_aa: CASKLQGALENIQYF

j_call: TRBJ1-5
v_call: TRBV6-1
clone_size: once
d_call: .
cdr3_nt: TGTGCCAGCGAAGGATATAGCAATCAGCCCCAGCATTTT
cdr3_aa: CASEGYSNQPQHF

j_call: TRBJ2-5
v_call: TRBV7-9
clone_size: few
d_call: .
cdr3_nt: TGTGCCGCCGGGCCAGGGGGGCGCGGGGAGACCCAGTACTTC
cdr3_aa: CAAGPGGRGETQYF

j_call: TRBJ2-5
v_call: TRBV10-3
clone_size: few
d_call: .
cdr3_nt: TGTGCCATCAGCTGGGGGGTCCGCGAGACCCAGTACTTC
cdr3_aa: CAISWGVRETQYF

j_call: TRBJ2-7
v_call: TRBV12-3/TRBV12-4
clone_size: .
d_call: .
cdr3_nt: TGTGCCAGCAGTTTTCGGGGGATCTCCTACGAGCAGTACTTC
cdr3_aa: CASSFRGISYEQYF

j_call: TRBJ1-1
v_call: TRBV12-3/TRBV12-4
clone_size: few
d_call: .
cdr3_nt: TGTGCCAGCAGGAACCGGGATGAAGCTTTCTTT
cdr3_aa: CASRNRDEAFF